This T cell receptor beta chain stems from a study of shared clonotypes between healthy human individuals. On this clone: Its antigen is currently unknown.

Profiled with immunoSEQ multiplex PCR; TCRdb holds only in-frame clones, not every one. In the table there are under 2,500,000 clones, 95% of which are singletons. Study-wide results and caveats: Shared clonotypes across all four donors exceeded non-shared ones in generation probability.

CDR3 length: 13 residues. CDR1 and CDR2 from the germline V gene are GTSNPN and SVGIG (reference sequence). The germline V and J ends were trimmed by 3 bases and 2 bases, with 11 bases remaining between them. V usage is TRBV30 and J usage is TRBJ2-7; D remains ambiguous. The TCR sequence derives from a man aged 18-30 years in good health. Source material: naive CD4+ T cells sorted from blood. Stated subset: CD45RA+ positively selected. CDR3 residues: CAWRKVSTYEQYF. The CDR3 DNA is TGTGCCTGGAGGAAGGTGTCAACCTACGAGCAGTACTTC.